The rows below give T cell receptor beta chains drawn from one sample of a study of neurological immune-mediated disorders. TCRdb re-analysed the 5' RACE reads in MiXCR, keeping a single row per CDR3 protein. This sample has approximately 47,000 distinct CDR3 sequences, with about 13% found just once. The specimen was PBMCs. The receptor set was obtained from a male donor with HTLV-1-associated myelopathy (HAM/TSP). CDR3s include the opening cysteine and the closing phenylalanine or tryptophan. The D gene is left open where the match is weak. Only part of the rows carry a size: once, few, many, or a class if the clone is expanded.

NA	NA	TRBV7-9	TRBJ1-6	TGTGCCAGCAGCCCCAACTCGGGGTCTCCACCCCTCCACTTT	CASSPNSGSPPLHF
few	NA	TRBV16	TRBJ1-3	TGTGCCAGCAGCCAATCGCGGGGGAACACCATATATTTT	CASSQSRGNTIYF
many	TRBD1	TRBV7-3	TRBJ1-2	TGTGCCAGCAGCTTTACCGGGACAGGGAGAGGCTACACCTTC	CASSFTGTGRGYTF
many	TRBD1	TRBV7-8	TRBJ2-2	TGTGCCAGCACCGGGACAGGGGGCTCCATTTTGAACCCCGGGGAGCTGTTTTTT	CASTGTGGSILNPGELFF
many	NA	TRBV29-1	TRBJ2-3	TGCAGCGTTGAGATTGGCACAGATACGCAGTATTTT	CSVEIGTDTQYF
NA	TRBD1	TRBV11-3	TRBJ2-5	TGTGCCAGCAGCGCGGGGACAGGGCCCCAAGTGACCCAGTACTTC	CASSAGTGPQVTQYF
many	TRBD1	TRBV10-3	TRBJ1-5	TGTGCCATCAGTGAGGGGTACTTTGTGACAGGGGGCAGTAAGCCCCAGCATTTT	CAISEGYFVTGGSKPQHF
many	NA	TRBV4-3	TRBJ2-7	TGCGCCAGCAGCCCAGGGGCAGCGCCCTACGAGCAGTACTTC	CASSPGAAPYEQYF
many	NA	TRBV7-9	TRBJ1-2	TGTGCCAGCAGCAGAGCCGGGACCTACTATGGCTACACCTTC	CASSRAGTYYGYTF
NA	NA	TRBV5-4	TRBJ2-5	TGTGCCAGCACCCGCGGAGGGGGCCTAGAGACCCAGTACTTC	CASTRGGGLETQYF
many	NA	TRBV7-2	TRBJ1-3	TGTGCCAGCAGCTTAGAGTCCAGCTCTGGAAACACCATATATTTT	CASSLESSSGNTIYF
many	TRBD1	TRBV7-2	TRBJ2-5	TGTGCCAGCAGCTTGTGGACAGGGGGAGAGACCCAGTACTTC	CASSLWTGGETQYF
many	NA	TRBV20-1	TRBJ2-7	TGCAGTGCCCCTCGTCTAGGGGCAGGTGAGCAGTACTTC	CSAPRLGAGEQYF
many	NA	TRBV10-3	TRBJ1-1	TGTGCCATCAGTGAGTCGGCAGGGCCAACGAACACTGAAGCTTTCTTT	CAISESAGPTNTEAFF
many	TRBD2	TRBV5-6	TRBJ2-5	TGTGCCAGCAGCTTCGGGACTAGCGGTCAAGAGACCCAGTACTTC	CASSFGTSGQETQYF
many	NA	TRBV28	TRBJ2-1	TGTGCCAGCAGTACCCCTAGCTCCTACAATGAGCAGTTCTTC	CASSTPSSYNEQFF
many	TRBD1	TRBV5-1	TRBJ2-5	TGCGCCAGCAGCACCGGACAGGGGGGGGAGACCCAGTACTTC	CASSTGQGGETQYF
many	TRBD1	TRBV6-5	TRBJ1-2	TGTGCCAGCAGTTTTACCGAACAGGGGGCTCGGTATGGCTACACCTTC	CASSFTEQGARYGYTF
many	NA	TRBV27	TRBJ2-2	TGTGCCAGCAGATCCACAGCTAACACCGGGGAGCTGTTTTTT	CASRSTANTGELFF
many	NA	TRBV29-1	TRBJ2-5	TGCAGCGTCCCTGTGACAGCTCAAGAGACCCAGTACTTC	CSVPVTAQETQYF
many	NA	TRBV18	TRBJ1-1	TGTGCCAGCTCACCCATCGGCGGGGGGATGAACACTGAAGCTTTCTTT	CASSPIGGGMNTEAFF
NA	TRBD1	TRBV2	TRBJ1-1	TGTGCCTCCCGAGACAGGGGGCCTGAAGCTTTCTTT	CASRDRGPEAFF
NA	NA	TRBV6-5	TRBJ1-3	TGTGCCAGCAGCATGGAAAACGCTGGAAACACCATATATTTT	CASSMENAGNTIYF
many	TRBD2	TRBV7-3	TRBJ2-1	TGTGCCAGCAGCGCTAATAGCGGGGGGGGGAATGAGCAGTTCTTC	CASSANSGGGNEQFF
many	TRBD1	TRBV20-1	TRBJ1-5	TGCAGTGCAGGAGACAGGGCCCCAAATCAGCCCCAGCATTTT	CSAGDRAPNQPQHF